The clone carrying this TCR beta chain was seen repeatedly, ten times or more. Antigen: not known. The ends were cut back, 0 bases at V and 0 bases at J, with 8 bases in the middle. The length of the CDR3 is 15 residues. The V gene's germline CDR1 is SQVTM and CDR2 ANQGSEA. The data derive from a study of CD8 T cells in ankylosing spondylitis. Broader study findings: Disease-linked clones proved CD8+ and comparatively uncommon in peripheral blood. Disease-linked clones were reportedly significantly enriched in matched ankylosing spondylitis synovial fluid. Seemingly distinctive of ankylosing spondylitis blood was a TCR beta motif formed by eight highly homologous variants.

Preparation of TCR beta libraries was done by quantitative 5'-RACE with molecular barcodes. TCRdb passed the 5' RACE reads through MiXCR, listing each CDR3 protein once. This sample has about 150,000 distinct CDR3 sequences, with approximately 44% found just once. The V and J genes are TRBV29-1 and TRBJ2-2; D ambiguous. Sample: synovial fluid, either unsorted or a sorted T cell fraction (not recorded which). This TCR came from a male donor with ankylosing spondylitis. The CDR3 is CSVEDLTANTGELFF. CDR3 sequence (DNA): TGCAGCGTTGAAGACCTTACCGCGAACACCGGGGAGCTGTTTTTT.